Following are 15 T cell receptor beta chains from one sample sequenced in a study of regulatory T cells in long-lasting Graves disease (TCRdb year 2021). The time point label here, explained by the study, means: persistent/refractory GD, antithyroid drugs over 5 years with positive TRAb. RNA was extracted from PBMCs in TRIzol for both TCR sequencing and RNA sequencing. Preparation of the library involved multiplex PCR. Sequencing relied on an Illumina HiSeq 4000. To build TCR beta libraries, CDR3 regions were amplified by Arm-PCR using iRepertoire HTBI primers. TCRdb itself trimmed the public reads at Q25 with fastp, ran MiXCR and retained productive beta chains. Rows with a matching CDR3 protein are joined into one entry that keeps the most common DNA and genes. Counted in this sample were over 450,000 distinct CDR3 sequences; about 22% of them appeared once. Around 7% of the sample is held by the ten biggest clonotypes.

The sample in question was peripheral blood mononuclear cells (PBMCs), obtained when the disease was refractory, from a patient treated with antithyroid drugs. These receptors were taken from a female donor with Graves disease.

The J gene is TRBJ2-1, the V gene TRBV9; TRBD1 or TRBD2 may be the D gene (6 bases each). Germline CDR1 is SGDLS and CDR2 is YYNGEE. With 4 bases removed from V and 5 bases from J, the gap between germline ends came to 13 bases. The CDR3 extends over 14 amino acids. CDR3 residues: CASSPGASDNEQFF. CDR3 bases: TGTGCCAGCAGCCCGGGGGCTAGCGACAATGAGCAGTTCTTC.

This clonotype appeared a few times. The V gene is TRBV9, the J gene TRBJ1-1; 7 bases align to TRBD1. The CDR3 covers 17 residues. CDR1 is SGDLS and CDR2 is YYNGEE in the germline V gene. V was clipped by 4 bases and J by 0 bases; unmatched bases: 12. CDR3 residues: CASSHPPAGTVNTEAFF. CDR3 bases: TGTGCCAGCAGCCACCCACCCGCCGGGACAGTGAACACTGAAGCTTTCTTT.

This clonotype appeared many times. This chain connects TRBV2 to TRBJ1-4; D not resolved. Trimming took 1 base from V and 5 from J, leaving 5 bases between them. Germline V CDR1 and CDR2: SNHLY, FYNNEI. The length of the CDR3 is 13 residues. CDR3 in amino acids: CASSEGENEKLFF. The CDR3 bases are TGTGCCAGCAGTGAAGGAGAGAATGAAAAACTGTTTTTT.

This clonotype came up many times. The gene calls are TRBV25-1 and TRBJ1-1; D is undetermined. The V end lost 1 base, the J end lost 6 bases, and 6 bases lay between the germline ends. The CDR3 runs 12 residues. Germline CDR1 reads MGHDK; CDR2 reads SYGVNS. The CDR3 coding sequence is TGTGCCAGCAGTGAATCTGGGGCTGAAGCTTTCTTT. Protein sequence: CASSESGAEAFF.

This clonotype came up many times. The genes are TRBV2 and TRBJ1-1; D gene ambiguous. V gave up 3 bases and J gave up 0 bases, with 8 bases separating them. The germline gives CDR1 SNHLY, CDR2 FYNNEI. The CDR3 runs to 14 residues. In nucleotides, the CDR3 is TGTGCCAGCAGTGATGTTCCGATGAACACTGAAGCTTTCTTT. This encodes CASSDVPMNTEAFF.

A note on this clonotype: This may be a read error: a much more frequent sequence differs by one nucleotide. The chain couples TRBV7-8 to TRBJ1-4; D unclear. CDR3 length: 15 amino acids. Germline CDR1 SGHVS, CDR2 FQNEAQ. Trimming cost V 5 bases and J 4 bases, with 14 bases left between them. CDR3 DNA sequence: TGTGCCAGCAGCGCGTTGATAGGGATTAATGAAAAACTGTTTTTT. Translated: CASSALIGINEKLFF. Complete variable domain (other parts from reference TRBV7-8 and TRBJ1-4): GAGVSQSPRYKVAKRGQDVALRCDPISGHVSLFWYQQALGQGPEFLTYFQNEAQLDKSGLPSDRFFAERPEGSVSTLKIQRTQQEDSAVYLCASSALIGINEKLFFGSGTQLSVL.

This sequence joins TRBV5-1 and TRBJ2-2, with 9 bases fitting TRBD1. J gave up 0 bases and V 4 bases, and 4 bases lay outside the gene matches. Germline V gene sequence: CDR1 SGHRS, CDR2 YFSETQ. There are 16 residues in the CDR3. CDR3 sequence: CASSIGQGPNTGELFF. The CDR3 DNA reads TGCGCCAGCAGCATAGGACAGGGGCCGAACACCGGGGAGCTGTTTTTT.

There are a few counts of this clonotype. V is TRBV20-1 and J is TRBJ1-2, with 8 bases lining up with TRBD1. The CDR3 runs to 11 residues. Per the germline V gene, CDR1 is DFQATT and CDR2 is SNEGSKA (reference sequence). The V gene end was trimmed by 7 bases and the J gene end by 8 bases; junction bases not matched to a gene: 6. The DNA of the CDR3 is TGCAGTGTTCAGACAGGGGCCGGCTACACCTTC. This codes for CSVQTGAGYTF.

This clonotype showed up just a few times. This chain connects TRBV19 to TRBJ2-7, with TRBD1 matching over 8 bases. Germline CDR1 is LNHDA and CDR2 is SQIVND (reference sequence). The V gene end was trimmed by 4 bases and the J gene end by 1 base; junction bases not matched to a gene: 12. CDR3 length equals 17 residues. CDR3 DNA: TGTGCCAGTAGTAGGGGACCGGGACAGGATATTTCCTACGAGCAGTACTTC. Amino acid sequence: CASSRGPGQDISYEQYF.

In regard to this clonotype: This clone may be a read error of a much larger clone one base away. The gene calls are TRBV28 and TRBJ2-7; D remains unclear. The CDR3 is 11 amino acids. Germline CDR1 and CDR2: MDHEN and SYDVKM. CDR3 loop: CTTSYTHEQYF. CDR3 in DNA: TGTACCACCTCTTACACTCACGAGCAGTACTTC.

There are a few counts of this clonotype. The chain recombines TRBV4-1 with TRBJ2-7, with D possibly being TRBD1 (6 bases). CDR1 is MGHRA, CDR2 YSYEKL, per germline. This CDR3 spans 16 amino acids. The V end lost 0 bases, the J end lost 0 bases, and 12 bases lay between the germline ends. CDR3: CASSQEWDTASYEQYF. In DNA, the CDR3 is TGCGCCAGCAGCCAAGAATGGGACACCGCCTCCTACGAGCAGTACTTC.

This clonotype has ten or more counts. The rearrangement uses TRBV28 and TRBJ2-7; a weak D match, TRBD1 (7 bases). The CDR3 spans 13 residues. V lost 6 bases and J lost 1, with 10 bases in between. From germline, CDR1 is MDHEN and CDR2 SYDVKM. The CDR3 nucleotides read TGTGCCAGCAGGTCAGGGGGGTCCTACGAGCAGTACTTC. Protein sequence: CASRSGGSYEQYF.

In regard to this clonotype: The germline gene is not matched at one end of the junction; a read error may be the cause. The DNA for the CDR3 is TGTGCCAGCAGTTTTTGGTCAAACACCGGGGAGCTGCTTTTT. Amino acids: CASSFWSNTGELLF. The V gene is TRBV12-3 or TRBV12-4, the J gene TRBJ2-2; possible D gene TRBD2, 5 bases. The CDR3 has 14 residues.

Ten or more counts support this clonotype. In DNA, the CDR3 is TGTGCCAGCAGTCCACGGGCGGGCCAAGAGACCCAGTACTTC. Its translation: CASSPRAGQETQYF. The chain employs TRBV12-3 or TRBV12-4 and TRBJ2-5; tentatively, D is TRBD2 (5 bases). The CDR3 is 14 amino acids. The V gene lost 5 bases and the J gene lost 1 base, with 11 bases spanning the gap.

This clonotype was found many times. V usage is TRBV30 and J usage is TRBJ1-1; no clear D gene. The ends were cut back, 4 bases at V and 1 base at J, with 10 bases in the middle. CDR3 length: 13 residues. Germline V gives CDR1 GTSNPN, CDR2 SVGIG (reference sequence). CDR3 loop: CAWNRLRNTEAFF. The CDR3 coding sequence is TGTGCCTGGAACCGCCTCCGGAACACTGAAGCTTTCTTT.